Following are 9 T cell receptor beta chains from one sample sequenced in a study of OX40 agonist ivuxolimab in advanced cancers. The protocol was immunoSEQ multiplex PCR, while the TCRdb copy is restricted to in-frame clones and leaves out a portion. This table has under 65,000 clones, roughly nine tenths appearing once. This sample comprised CD4+ or CD8+ T cells sorted from blood, obtained in a trial of the OX40 agonist ivuxolimab. The origin of the receptors is an adult with an advanced solid tumor such as melanoma, head and neck, liver or kidney cancer.

The V and J genes are TRBV10-3 and TRBJ1-2; D is ambiguous. Deletions cut 0 bases from V and 1 base from J, with 12 bases between. This CDR3 is 16 amino acids long. Germline CDR1 ENHRY, CDR2 SYGVKD. CDR3 DNA: TGTGCCATCAGTGAGTCTTCGAACGGAGATAACTATGGCTACACCTTC. Translated: CAISESSNGDNYGYTF.

The rearrangement joins TRBV28 to TRBJ2-3, with 7 nucleotides matching TRBD1. CDR3 size: 17 residues. Germline CDR1 is MDHEN and CDR2 is SYDVKM. V was clipped by 1 base and J by 5 bases; unmatched bases: 12. Here the CDR3 reads CASSLFIPGTVGDTQYF. The CDR3 nucleotides read TGTGCCAGCAGTTTATTTATCCCCGGGACAGTTGGAGATACGCAGTATTTT.

V gene TRBV28 combines with J gene TRBJ2-1; no reliable D call. V lost 6 bases and J lost 8, with 17 bases in between. This CDR3 region has 14 residues. CDR1 MDHEN and CDR2 SYDVKM come from the germline V gene. CDR3: CASSLTGPAHEQFF. DNA of the CDR3: TGTGCCAGCAGCCTTACTGGCCCGGCACATGAGCAGTTCTTC.

The chain combines TRBV2 with TRBJ1-1; D is ambiguous. The CDR3 length is 11 residues. The V end lost 3 bases, the J end lost 7 bases, and 6 bases lay between the germline ends. Germline V gene data show CDR1 as SNHLY and CDR2 as FYNNEI. The CDR3 is CASSEGLEAFF. The CDR3 DNA is TGTGCCAGCAGTGAGGGTCTTGAAGCTTTCTTT.

The chain has TRBV29-1 and TRBJ2-2, with D perhaps TRBD1 or TRBD2 (5 bases each). Germline V gene sequence: CDR1 SQVTM, CDR2 ANQGSEA. V dropped 4 bases and J dropped 2 bases, with 11 bases sitting between them. This CDR3 is 14 amino acids long. The CDR3 loop reads CSVVHGDNTGELFF. In DNA form, the CDR3 reads TGCAGCGTTGTCCACGGGGACAACACCGGGGAGCTGTTTTTT.

The J gene is TRBJ2-3, the V gene TRBV9, with D unresolved. Germline V gives CDR1 SGDLS, CDR2 YYNGEE. Trimming left V 2 bases short and J 0 bases short, with 10 bases between. This CDR3 contains 15 residues. The CDR3 loop is CASSVSASSTDTQYF. The CDR3 nucleotides are TGTGCCAGCAGCGTCTCGGCCTCTAGCACAGATACGCAGTATTTT.

This chain joins TRBV11-2 and TRBJ2-3, with D unresolved. Germline V gene lookup returns CDR1 SGHAT and CDR2 FQNNGV. The CDR3 is 16 residues long. Trimming removed 3 bases from V and 0 bases from J, with 13 bases in between. The chain's CDR3 is CASSFQAWVSTDTQYF. The CDR3 DNA is TGTGCCAGCAGCTTTCAGGCGTGGGTGAGCACAGATACGCAGTATTTT.

The chain has TRBV2 and TRBJ1-1; 9 nucleotides agree with TRBD1. CDR3 length equals 14 residues. With 7 bases clipped from V and 2 bases from J, the junction kept 5 bases outside the gene matches. Germline lookup yields CDR1 SNHLY and CDR2 FYNNEI. The CDR3 region has the DNA TGTGCCAGCATTCCGGGACAGGGCAACACTGAAGCTTTCTTT. It translates to CASIPGQGNTEAFF.

The chain employs TRBV2 and TRBJ1-5; D perhaps matches TRBD1 (6 bases). The CDR3 is 14 residues long. CDR1 SNHLY and CDR2 FYNNEI come from the germline V gene. V was trimmed by 6 bases and J by 4 bases, leaving 13 bases between them. CDR3 residues: CASRPGQLNQPQHF. The CDR3 nucleotides read TGTGCCAGCAGGCCCGGACAGCTAAATCAGCCCCAGCATTTT.